A selection of T cell receptor beta chains follows, all from one sample in a study of human T cells and chemical hapten exposure. TCRdb reprocessed the RACE reads via MiXCR and lists one record per CDR3 protein. The profile covers some 87,000 distinct CDR3 sequences, with 9% to 12% appearing a single time and around 1.3% taken by the ten largest. Sequencing used whole blood, obtained in connection with sensitization to the hapten diphenylcyclopropenone (DPC). The receptor source for this set is a woman aged 50 to 60 with alopecia areata. Some clones in this sample may be carry-over from other donors' samples. Each CDR3 is given with its conserved first and last residue. The D gene is left open where the match is weak. Size tells how often a clone was seen (once, few, many) or the class of an expanded clone, and some rows leave it out.

clone_size: once; d_call: NA; j_call: TRBJ2-1; v_call: TRBV3-1; cdr3_nt: TGTGCCAGCAGCCTCTCCGGGACTCTCAATGAGCAGTTCTTC; cdr3_aa: CASSLSGTLNEQFF
clone_size: many; d_call: NA; j_call: TRBJ1-1; v_call: TRBV12-3/TRBV12-4; cdr3_nt: TGTGCCAGCAGTTTACGGACAGTGAACACTGAAGCTTTCTTT; cdr3_aa: CASSLRTVNTEAFF
clone_size: few; d_call: NA; j_call: TRBJ1-2; v_call: TRBV29-1; cdr3_nt: TGCAGCGTTAGGAACAGGTTCCTTTATGGCTACACCTTC; cdr3_aa: CSVRNRFLYGYTF
clone_size: NA; d_call: NA; j_call: TRBJ1-5; v_call: TRBV5-1; cdr3_nt: TGCGCCAGCAGCTTGGATGCAGCGGGGCAGCCCCAGCATTTT; cdr3_aa: CASSLDAAGQPQHF
clone_size: few; d_call: NA; j_call: TRBJ1-2; v_call: TRBV20-1; cdr3_nt: TGCAGTGCTGTATTCTATAACTATGGCTACACCTTC; cdr3_aa: CSAVFYNYGYTF
clone_size: NA; d_call: NA; j_call: TRBJ1-1; v_call: TRBV7-9; cdr3_nt: TGTGCCAGCAGCACACAAAGACAGGTGAACACTGAAGCTTTCTTT; cdr3_aa: CASSTQRQVNTEAFF
clone_size: few; d_call: NA; j_call: TRBJ2-7; v_call: TRBV7-2; cdr3_nt: TGTGCCAGCAGCTTAGTACAGGGAAGAAAAGACGAGCAGTACTTC; cdr3_aa: CASSLVQGRKDEQYF
clone_size: many; d_call: NA; j_call: TRBJ1-2; v_call: TRBV19; cdr3_nt: TGTGCCAGTAGCCCTCAGACGGGACGTGGGGACTATGGCTACACCTTC; cdr3_aa: CASSPQTGRGDYGYTF
clone_size: few; d_call: TRBD1; j_call: TRBJ2-2; v_call: TRBV6-6; cdr3_nt: TGTGCCAGCAGTTACGGGGCAGGGGGCCAAGTTGCGAACACCGGGGAGCTGTTTTTT; cdr3_aa: CASSYGAGGQVANTGELFF
clone_size: NA; d_call: TRBD1; j_call: TRBJ1-5; v_call: TRBV29-1; cdr3_nt: TGCAGCGTTGGGGGGACAGGGGATCAGCCCCAGCATTTT; cdr3_aa: CSVGGTGDQPQHF
clone_size: few; d_call: NA; j_call: TRBJ2-2; v_call: TRBV19; cdr3_nt: TGTGCCAGTAGTATCGGCATCTACACCGGGGAGCTGTTTTTT; cdr3_aa: CASSIGIYTGELFF
clone_size: many; d_call: TRBD1; j_call: TRBJ2-7; v_call: TRBV28; cdr3_nt: TGTGCCAGCAGTAGGGGACAGGGCCCCATCGGGGAGCAGTACTTC; cdr3_aa: CASSRGQGPIGEQYF
clone_size: NA; d_call: NA; j_call: TRBJ2-7; v_call: TRBV5-6; cdr3_nt: TGTGCCAGCAGCTCGACGGTGACCTACGAGCAGTACTTC; cdr3_aa: CASSSTVTYEQYF
clone_size: few; d_call: NA; j_call: TRBJ1-2; v_call: TRBV28; cdr3_nt: TGTGCCAGCAGTTTGGGCAGGGCGTATGGCTACACCTTC; cdr3_aa: CASSLGRAYGYTF
clone_size: NA; d_call: NA; j_call: TRBJ2-7; v_call: TRBV30; cdr3_nt: TGTGCCTGGAGTGTAAGGGCCGCCACGGGCGAGCAGTACTTC; cdr3_aa: CAWSVRAATGEQYF
clone_size: NA; d_call: NA; j_call: TRBJ2-6; v_call: TRBV7-9; cdr3_nt: TGTGCCAGCAGTCCGACAGGACCGCCCGGGGCCAACGTCCTGACTTTC; cdr3_aa: CASSPTGPPGANVLTF
clone_size: NA; d_call: TRBD2; j_call: TRBJ2-4; v_call: TRBV19; cdr3_nt: TGTGCCAGTAGTATTCCGACTAGCAACATTCAGTACTTC; cdr3_aa: CASSIPTSNIQYF
clone_size: NA; d_call: TRBD1; j_call: TRBJ1-5; v_call: TRBV6-1; cdr3_nt: TGTGCCAGCAGTCCCCCCCCCTCACAGGGGACCCAGCCCCAGCATTTT; cdr3_aa: CASSPPPSQGTQPQHF
clone_size: many; d_call: TRBD2; j_call: TRBJ2-7; v_call: TRBV29-1; cdr3_nt: TGCAGCGTTGATAGCGGGAGCTACGAGCAGTACTTC; cdr3_aa: CSVDSGSYEQYF
clone_size: NA; d_call: TRBD2; j_call: TRBJ2-1; v_call: TRBV18; cdr3_nt: TGTGCCAGCTCATCGGGACTAGCGGGAGTGAATGAGCAGTTCTTC; cdr3_aa: CASSSGLAGVNEQFF
clone_size: NA; d_call: NA; j_call: TRBJ1-3; v_call: TRBV7-2; cdr3_nt: TGTGCCAGCACGGCAAGTTTTGGAAACACCATATATTTT; cdr3_aa: CASTASFGNTIYF
clone_size: NA; d_call: TRBD1; j_call: TRBJ1-5; v_call: TRBV7-3; cdr3_nt: TGTGCCAGCAGGCAGGGGGCCAACCAGCCCCAGCATTTT; cdr3_aa: CASRQGANQPQHF
clone_size: NA; d_call: TRBD1; j_call: TRBJ2-5; v_call: TRBV11-2; cdr3_nt: TGTGCCAGCAGCTTAGAACACGACAGGGGTGAGACCCAGTACTTC; cdr3_aa: CASSLEHDRGETQYF
clone_size: NA; d_call: NA; j_call: TRBJ2-3; v_call: TRBV28; cdr3_nt: TGTGCCAGCAGGCTACCGGGGTCCACAGATACGCAGTATTTT; cdr3_aa: CASRLPGSTDTQYF
clone_size: many; d_call: NA; j_call: TRBJ1-4; v_call: TRBV7-2; cdr3_nt: TGTGCCAGCAGCTTCGACCCTAGGGCCACTAATGAAAAACTGTTTTTT; cdr3_aa: CASSFDPRATNEKLFF
clone_size: many; d_call: NA; j_call: TRBJ2-7; v_call: TRBV5-1; cdr3_nt: TGCGCCAGCAGTCCAGCCCCCTACGAGCAGTACTTC; cdr3_aa: CASSPAPYEQYF
clone_size: NA; d_call: TRBD1; j_call: TRBJ2-2; v_call: TRBV28; cdr3_nt: TGTGCCAGCAGTTTCCCGAGACAGGGGGCAAGAACCGGGGAGCTGTTTTTT; cdr3_aa: CASSFPRQGARTGELFF
clone_size: many; d_call: NA; j_call: TRBJ1-5; v_call: TRBV12-3/TRBV12-4; cdr3_nt: TGTGCCAGCACCTTCGGGACGGGTCAGCCCCAGCATTTT; cdr3_aa: CASTFGTGQPQHF
clone_size: many; d_call: TRBD1; j_call: TRBJ2-2; v_call: TRBV11-2; cdr3_nt: TGTGCCAGCAGCATCCCGGGACAGGGCACCGGGGAGCTGTTTTTT; cdr3_aa: CASSIPGQGTGELFF
clone_size: NA; d_call: NA; j_call: TRBJ1-5; v_call: TRBV29-1; cdr3_nt: TGCAGCGTATCTGGGGCGAGCAATCAGCCCCAGCATTTT; cdr3_aa: CSVSGASNQPQHF
clone_size: many; d_call: NA; j_call: TRBJ1-2; v_call: TRBV20-1; cdr3_nt: TGCAGTGCTAGAGAGGGGGCTGGCTATGGCTACACCTTC; cdr3_aa: CSAREGAGYGYTF
clone_size: NA; d_call: NA; j_call: TRBJ1-5; v_call: TRBV19; cdr3_nt: TGTGCCAGTAGTCCGCTTGGCAATCAGCCCCAGCATTTT; cdr3_aa: CASSPLGNQPQHF